This T cell receptor (beta chain) came from a study of human T cells and chemical hapten exposure. Germline V gives CDR1 SNHLY, CDR2 FYNNEI. This CDR3 is built from 14 residues. After removal of 5 bases from V and 7 bases from J, the junction contained 6 bases not matched to a gene. The sample's time point: patch test 1, 2 weeks after DPC sensitization. The sample's treatment: therapeutic diphenylcyclopropenone sensitization with weekly scalp DPC. Blood draws came first, before each patch test. TCRdb used MiXCR to reprocess the RACE reads, holding one entry per CDR3 protein. The table lists roughly 180,000 distinct CDR3 sequences, about a fifth of them singletons, with under 8.5% in the top ten.

The clonotype originates from a woman in her forties or fifties with alopecia areata. Some clones in this sample may be carry-over from other donors' samples. The material was whole blood, obtained in connection with sensitization to the hapten diphenylcyclopropenone (DPC). This chain links TRBV2 with TRBJ1-2, with 11 bases aligning to TRBD1. Here the CDR3 DNA reads TGTGCCAGCAGTCCTGGACAGGGGGCTCTTGGCTACACCTTC. Its protein is CASSPGQGALGYTF.